Listed below are T cell receptor beta chains from one sample, sequenced in a study of cytomegalovirus exposure and HLA in healthy donors. Assay used: immunoSEQ multiplex PCR; TCRdb lists only in-frame clones, some missing. The repertoire consists of under 200,000 clones, with roughly 77% occurring once and the leading ten covering around 1.3%. Sequenced sample: PBMCs. These receptors came from a woman in her thirties in good health and CMV-seronegative. The conserved cysteine and the conserved F or W are not part of the CDR3 here. A D gene is named only where the DNA matches it firmly.

>TRBD1|TRBV29-1|TRBJ2-3
SVFRGRTDTQY
>TRBD1|TRBV5-1|TRBJ1-4
ASSFALSLTGREKLF
>NA|TRBV4-1|TRBJ2-1
ASSLGLSYNEQF
>TRBD1|TRBV10-3|TRBJ1-1
AISARQGALSEAF
>NA|TRBV5-6|TRBJ1-5
ASSLQGQPQH
>NA|TRBV5-1|TRBJ2-1
ASSLASGGPSYNEQF
>TRBD2|TRBV7-9|TRBJ2-7
ASSRGGPSISYEQY
>TRBD2|TRBV5-4|TRBJ2-1
ATNWGGSSYNEQF
>NA|TRBV4-2|TRBJ2-7
ASSQGLAIPLYEQY
>TRBD2|TRBV19|TRBJ2-3
ASSKGLAGADTQY
>NA|TRBV7-2|TRBJ2-1
ASSFYGGYNEQF
>NA|TRBV28|TRBJ1-1
ASHEPGDTEAF
>NA|TRBV28|TRBJ1-5
ASSLPDGII
>NA|TRBV6-5|TRBJ1-2
ASSQRTQGRNGYT
>NA|TRBV7-2|TRBJ2-7
ASSLGVGGGLYEQY
>NA|TRBV11-2|TRBJ2-2
ASSLEDLNTGELF
>TRBD1|TRBV6-5|TRBJ1-3
ASSYGQGEGNTIY
>TRBD1|TRBV6-5|TRBJ1-4
ASSYGGTGREKLF
>NA|TRBV2|TRBJ1-2
ASRTDLALGGYT
>TRBD1|TRBV10-3|TRBJ2-1
AISESTGGSGNEQF
>NA|TRBV29-1|TRBJ1-2
SVMDTNYGYT
>NA|TRBV28|TRBJ1-1
ASSYGNTEAF
>NA|TRBV4-1|TRBJ2-1
ASSQGYYNEQF
>NA|TRBV30|TRBJ1-2
AWSPPWGRGYT
>NA|TRBV25-1|TRBJ1-1
ASSLAGMNTEAF
>TRBD1|TRBV6-1|TRBJ2-2
ASSVKIQGASGELF
>TRBD2|TRBV7-7|TRBJ2-5
ASSLASAGSETQY
>NA|TRBV20-1|TRBJ2-2
SATGTGELF
>NA|TRBV7-9|TRBJ1-3
ASGDTGGTIY
>NA|TRBV20-1|TRBJ2-5
SGEPRETQY
>NA|TRBV9|TRBJ2-1
ASSASTGGHEQF